Sequencing of this TCR beta chain was carried out in a study of cytomegalovirus exposure and HLA in healthy donors. At the level of the study: Genotyping showed 81% of hundreds of donors falling in the Caucasian-associated ancestry cluster. Study findings and constraints: TCR beta V- and J-gene trimming was later associated with a missense DCLRE1C variant.

On this clone: The antigen remains undetermined.

PCR amplification relied on 60 Vbeta primers (plus 13 Jbeta primers). The table came from immunoSEQ multiplex PCR; TCRdb's copy has only in-frame clones and leaves some out. The sample carries around 120,000 clones, around 84% recorded once. CDR3 length: 16 amino acids. V dropped 1 base and J dropped 6; count of bases not matched to a gene: 9. CDR1 and CDR2 from the germline V gene are SQVTM and ANQGSEA. This receptor was taken from a middle-aged woman in good health and CMV-seronegative. Sequenced material: PBMCs. The chain has TRBV29-1 and TRBJ2-2, with 9 bases fitting TRBD1. CDR3 coding DNA: TGCAGCGTTGAAGGGACAGGGGACCTTTTGGCCGGGGAGCTGTTTTTT. Residues: CSVEGTGDLLAGELFF.